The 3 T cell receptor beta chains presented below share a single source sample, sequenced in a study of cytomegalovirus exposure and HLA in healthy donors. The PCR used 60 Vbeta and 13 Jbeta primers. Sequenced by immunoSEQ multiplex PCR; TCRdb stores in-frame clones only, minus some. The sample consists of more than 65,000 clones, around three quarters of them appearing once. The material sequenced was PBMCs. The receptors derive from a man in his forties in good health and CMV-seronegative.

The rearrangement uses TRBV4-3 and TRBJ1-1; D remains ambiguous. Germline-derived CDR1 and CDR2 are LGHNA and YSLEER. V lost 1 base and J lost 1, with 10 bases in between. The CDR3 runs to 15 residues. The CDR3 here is CASSQAPTGNTEAFF. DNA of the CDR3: TGCGCCAGCAGCCAAGCCCCGACGGGGAACACTGAAGCTTTCTTT.

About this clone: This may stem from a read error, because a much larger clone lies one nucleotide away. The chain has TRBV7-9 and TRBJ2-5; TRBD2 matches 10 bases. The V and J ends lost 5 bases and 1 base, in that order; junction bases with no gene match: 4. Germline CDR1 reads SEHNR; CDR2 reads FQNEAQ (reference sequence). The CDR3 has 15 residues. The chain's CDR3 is CASSQERGGQETQYF. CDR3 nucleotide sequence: TGTGCCAGCAGCCAAGAGCGGGGGGGCCAAGAGACCCAGTACTTC.

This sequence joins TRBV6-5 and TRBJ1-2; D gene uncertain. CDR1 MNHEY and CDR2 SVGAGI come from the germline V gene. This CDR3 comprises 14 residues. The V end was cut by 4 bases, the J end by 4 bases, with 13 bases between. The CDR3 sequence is CASSLQPGIYGYTF. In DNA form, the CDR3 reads TGTGCCAGCAGTTTACAGCCGGGGATCTATGGCTACACCTTC.